The T cell receptor (beta chain) under discussion was sequenced for a study of T cell changes during pregnancy in multiple sclerosis. Profiling relied on immunoSEQ multiplex PCR, and the TCRdb table lists in-frame clones only, not all of them. This sample has tens of thousands of clones, with around 90% found just once. In germline, CDR1 is LNHDA, CDR2 SQIVND (reference sequence). CDR3 length: 16 amino acids. V shed 4 bases and J shed 7 bases, with 21 bases lying between them. V usage is TRBV19 and J usage is TRBJ2-3; TRBD2 is a possible D gene (7 bases). The sequencing here drew on CD4+ T cells from peripheral blood mononuclear cells, taken in the first trimester of pregnancy. The receptor comes from a female donor with multiple sclerosis, enrolled in a pregnancy study. The CDR3 sequence: CASSRLTGAGSNTQYF. The CDR3, as DNA: TGTGCCAGTAGTAGACTGACAGGAGCGGGAAGTAATACGCAGTATTTT.